The 28 T cell receptor beta chains below were found in one sample sequenced in a study of blood T cell repertoires in COVID-19. Clones were sequenced by immunoSEQ multiplex PCR, and TCRdb holds only the in-frame ones, with some missing. Altogether about 99,000 clones are present, 75% to 85% being singletons, with the ten largest covering less than 6%. Sequencing was performed on peripheral blood. These receptors all come from a man older than 75 with COVID-19, enrolled during active disease.

V gene TRBV7-7 combines with J gene TRBJ1-1, with TRBD1 matching over 7 bases. This CDR3 spans 13 amino acids. V shed 2 bases and J 6 bases; nucleotides not matched to a gene: 3. Germline V lookup: CDR1 SSHAT, CDR2 FNYEAQ (reference sequence). CDR3 sequence: CASSLRQGAEAFF. The CDR3 bases are TGTGCCAGCAGCTTAAGGCAGGGGGCTGAAGCTTTCTTT.

The chain recombines TRBV7-2 with TRBJ2-7, with a weak D call TRBD2 (5 bases). The V end lost 0 bases, the J end lost 3 bases, and 9 bases lay between the germline ends. The CDR3 length is 14 residues. CDR1 SGHTA and CDR2 FQGNSA come from the germline V gene. DNA of the CDR3: TGTGCCAGCAGCTTAGCTCTCCGGGACTACGAGCAGTACTTC. This translates into CASSLALRDYEQYF.

This clone was picked up a small number of times. The chain has TRBV5-5 and TRBJ1-1; 7 nucleotides match TRBD1. The V gene's germline CDR1 is SGHKS and CDR2 YYEKEE (reference sequence). V gave up 0 bases and J gave up 1 base; unmatched junction bases: 3. The CDR3 consists of 15 residues. The CDR3 is CASSLEDRRNTEAFF. CDR3 nucleotides: TGTGCCAGCAGCTTGGAGGACAGGAGGAACACTGAAGCTTTCTTT.

The chain carries TRBV7-2 and TRBJ2-7, with 9 bases aligning to TRBD2. The germline V gene encodes CDR1 SGHTA and CDR2 FQGNSA. The CDR3 is 15 amino acids. V dropped 4 bases and J dropped 4; count of bases not matched to a gene: 8. The CDR3 protein is CASSWGRGGAYEQYF. DNA of the CDR3: TGTGCCAGCAGCTGGGGCCGCGGGGGGGCATACGAGCAGTACTTC.

In this sample, this clone turned up a few times. J is TRBJ2-7 and V is TRBV11-3; TRBD1 is a possible D gene (7 bases). V was cut by 0 bases and J by 0 bases, with 27 bases left in between. Germline CDR1 SGHNT, CDR2 YENEEA. The CDR3 sequence is 21 residues long. DNA for the CDR3: TGTGCCAGCAGCTTAGAGGGAGGCCGGGACAGAGGGAAATCGAGCTCCTACGAGCAGTACTTC. Translating it yields CASSLEGGRDRGKSSSYEQYF.

V and J are TRBV30 and TRBJ1-4, with 10 bases aligning to TRBD1. Per the germline V gene, CDR1 is GTSNPN and CDR2 is SVGIG (reference sequence). V was clipped by 8 bases and J by 5 bases; unmatched bases: 8. The CDR3 runs 14 residues. CDR3 DNA: TGTGCCGGGATACCGGGACAGGGGAATGAAAAACTGTTTTTT. Its protein product is CAGIPGQGNEKLFF.

The chain has TRBV7-3 and TRBJ2-2, with a weak D call TRBD1 (5 bases). The V end was cut by 5 bases, the J end by 6 bases, with 7 bases between. The germline gives CDR1 SGHTA, CDR2 FQGTGA. The length of the CDR3 is 12 residues. CDR3 bases: TGTGCCAGCAGCCCAGGGTCCGGGGAGCTGTTTTTT. It codes for CASSPGSGELFF.

This CDR3 reads CASKKTGAQFQETQYF. In nucleotides, the CDR3 is TGTGCCAGCAAAAAGACAGGGGCCCAATTCCAAGAGACCCAGTACTTC. The chain has TRBV2 and TRBJ2-5, with 8 bases that match TRBD1. The V gene end was trimmed by 7 bases and the J gene end by 1 base; junction bases not matched to a gene: 11. CDR1 is SNHLY and CDR2 is FYNNEI in the germline V gene. The CDR3 runs to 16 residues.

The chain joins TRBV4-1 to TRBJ2-1, with no clear D. Trimming removed 1 base from V and 0 bases from J, with 10 bases in between. The CDR3 consists of 16 residues. CDR1 and CDR2 from the germline V gene are MGHRA and YSYEKL. Written as DNA, the CDR3 is TGCGCCAGCAGCCAAGGAGTAGCACGCTCCTACAATGAGCAGTTCTTC. Translated: CASSQGVARSYNEQFF.

CDR3 sequence reads: CASSRDRTGRNEKLFF. CDR3 in DNA: TGTGCCAGCTCACGCGACCGGACAGGGAGGAATGAAAAACTGTTTTTT. J is TRBJ1-4 and V is TRBV18; 8 bases align to TRBD1. With 4 bases clipped from V and 5 bases from J, the junction kept 9 bases outside the gene matches. The CDR3 is 16 residues long. CDR1 and CDR2 (germline): KGHSH, LQKENI.

V gene TRBV7-6 combines with J gene TRBJ2-5, with D possibly TRBD1 on 6 matching bases. The V end was cut by 3 bases, the J end by 0 bases, with 11 bases between. Germline assignment: CDR1 SGHVS and CDR2 FNYEAQ. The CDR3 is 15 residues long. Here the CDR3 reads CASSFQGSHQETQYF. CDR3 bases: TGTGCCAGCAGCTTTCAGGGGTCTCACCAAGAGACCCAGTACTTC.

J is TRBJ1-1 and V is TRBV10-1, with D maybe TRBD1 (5 bases). V lost 2 bases and J lost 8, with 12 bases in between. CDR3 length: 13 amino acids. Germline V gives CDR1 WNHNN, CDR2 SYGVQD (reference sequence). As DNA, the CDR3 is TGCGCCAGCAGTGAGAACTATAGGGGCGAAGCTTTCTTT. It yields the protein CASSENYRGEAFF.

The chain has TRBV6-5 and TRBJ2-5, with D possibly matching TRBD2 (7 bases). Germline assignment: CDR1 MNHEY and CDR2 SVGAGI. This CDR3 is built from 15 residues. Trimming took 0 bases from V and 4 from J, leaving 12 bases between them. As DNA, the CDR3 is TGTGCCAGCAGTTACTCTCAGGGAGGGGGAGAGACCCAGTACTTC. It codes for CASSYSQGGGETQYF.

The chain combines TRBV13 with TRBJ2-5, with 10 bases fitting TRBD1. Per germline, CDR1 PRHDT and CDR2 FYEKMQ (reference sequence). With 6 bases clipped from V and 4 bases from J, the junction kept 8 bases outside the gene matches. CDR3 size: 15 residues. CDR3 DNA: TGTGCCAGCAGGGAGACAGGGGGCGGGGTAGAGACCCAGTACTTC. Residues: CASRETGGGVETQYF.

This clone was detected once. V is TRBV5-1 and J is TRBJ1-3; weak D call: TRBD1 (6 bases). V gave up 2 bases and J gave up 1 base, with 13 bases separating them. CDR3 size: 16 residues. Germline CDR1 reads SGHRS; CDR2 reads YFSETQ. CDR3 nucleotides: TGCGCCAGCAGCTTCGCGACAGGCCCGTCTGGAAACACCATATATTTT. Protein sequence: CASSFATGPSGNTIYF.

Comments on this clone: Other DNA variants within this sample encode the same CDR3. The chain couples TRBV5-4 to TRBJ2-5; tentatively, D is TRBD2 (6 bases). CDR1 and CDR2 (germline): SGHNT, YYREEE (reference sequence). V shed 4 bases and J shed 1 base, with 11 bases lying between them. The CDR3 is made up of 14 amino acids. CDR3 sequence (DNA): TGTGCCAGCAGCCTTCCGGGACTCCAAGAGACCCAGTACTTC. Protein sequence: CASSLPGLQETQYF.

The J gene is TRBJ2-3, the V gene TRBV6-5; 7 positions agree with TRBD1. Germline CDR1 and CDR2: MNHEY and SVGAGI. J gave up 3 bases and V 6 bases, and 9 bases lay outside the gene matches. This CDR3 comprises 15 residues. The CDR3 coding sequence is TGTGCCAGCAGATACGACAGGGCCGGGACAGATACGCAGTATTTT. This encodes CASRYDRAGTDTQYF.

This chain links TRBV18 with TRBJ1-5; D might be TRBD1 (6 bases). CDR1 KGHSH and CDR2 LQKENI come from the germline V gene. Between the trimmed V and J ends, which lost 6 bases and 6 bases, there was a span of 15 bases. This CDR3 is built from 14 residues. The CDR3, as DNA: TGTGCCAGCTCGGGGGGGCGTGAGGGTCAGCCCCAGCATTTT. This translates into CASSGGREGQPQHF.

The J gene is TRBJ2-7, the V gene TRBV30, with 7 bases identical to TRBD1. From germline, CDR1 is GTSNPN and CDR2 SVGIG (reference sequence). The junction had 8 bases not matched to a gene; V was cut back by 0 bases and J by 0 bases. This CDR3 is built from 16 residues. The CDR3 DNA sequence: TGTGCCTGGAGTGTCCTCGGGACAGCCCTCTCCTACGAGCAGTACTTC. This encodes CAWSVLGTALSYEQYF.

Here the CDR3 reads CAWRKTGGDYGYTF. CDR3 coding DNA: TGTGCCTGGAGAAAAACAGGGGGGGACTATGGCTACACCTTC. V usage is TRBV30 and J usage is TRBJ1-2, with 8 bases matching TRBD1. CDR1 is GTSNPN, CDR2 SVGIG, per germline (reference sequence). V shed 3 bases and J 3 bases; nucleotides not matched to a gene: 6. The CDR3 is 14 amino acids.

This chain links TRBV6-6 with TRBJ2-2, with no clear D. CDR1 and CDR2 from the germline V gene are MNHNY and SVGAGI (reference sequence). V dropped 7 bases and J dropped 4 bases, with 10 bases sitting between them. There are 13 residues in the CDR3. The CDR3 is CASKGASTGELFF. The CDR3 DNA follows: TGTGCCAGCAAAGGAGCATCCACCGGGGAGCTGTTTTTT.

The rearrangement uses TRBV29-1 and TRBJ1-2, with 9 bases that match TRBD1. Germline assignment: CDR1 SQVTM and CDR2 ANQGSEA. The trim removed 1 base at V and 7 bases at J, leaving 4 bases unmatched. The CDR3 is made up of 13 amino acids. CDR3 sequence: CSVEGQGVGGYTF. Written as DNA, the CDR3 is TGCAGCGTTGAAGGACAGGGGGTGGGTGGCTACACCTTC.

The DNA for the CDR3 is TGTGCCAGCAGCTTGGGACAGCAAGAGACCCAGTACTTC. Amino acids: CASSLGQQETQYF. The chain uses TRBV5-5 and TRBJ2-5; D perhaps matches TRBD1 (5 bases). CDR3 size: 13 residues. Germline V lookup: CDR1 SGHKS, CDR2 YYEKEE (reference sequence). V lost 0 bases to trimming and J lost 2 bases, with 5 bases between them.

The V call is TRBV6-2 or TRBV6-3, the J call TRBJ2-1, with TRBD1 as a possible D gene (6 bases). Germline values: CDR1 MNHEY, CDR2 SVGEGT. The V end was cut by 5 bases, the J end by 7 bases, with 21 bases between. This CDR3 has 16 residues. The CDR3 sequence: CASSTFRGPPQNEQFF. CDR3 coding DNA: TGTGCCAGCAGTACGTTCAGGGGCCCCCCTCAAAATGAGCAGTTCTTC.

The V call is TRBV2, the J call TRBJ1-4, with 7 bases fitting TRBD1. The CDR3 is made up of 15 amino acids. V shed 7 bases, J shed 5 bases, and the junction held 10 bases outside the gene matches. Germline V gives CDR1 SNHLY, CDR2 FYNNEI. The CDR3 nucleotides are TGTGCCAGCAATGATAGAGGGACAGTAAATGAAAAACTGTTTTTT. Its protein product is CASNDRGTVNEKLFF.

This clone showed up just once. In DNA form, the CDR3 reads TGTGCCAGCAGCTTGGGACGGGGAGGGAACTATGGCTACACCTTC. It specifies CASSLGRGGNYGYTF. The V call is TRBV5-6, the J call TRBJ1-2; D ambiguous. The CDR3 covers 15 residues. The V and J ends lost 0 bases and 2 bases respectively, with 11 bases between them. CDR1 SGHDT and CDR2 YYEEEE come from the germline V gene.

J is TRBJ2-1 and V is TRBV7-9; TRBD1 aligns across 11 bases. CDR1 SEHNR and CDR2 FQNEAQ come from the germline V gene (reference sequence). CDR3 size: 15 residues. Trimming cost V 3 bases and J 8 bases; bases outside gene matches: 6. DNA for the CDR3: TGTGCCAGCAGCTTTAGGACAGGGGGCGGAGATGAGCAGTTCTTC. Its translation is CASSFRTGGGDEQFF.

V is TRBV10-1 and J is TRBJ2-7; tentative D call: TRBD1 (6 bases). CDR3 size: 12 residues. Trimming took 3 bases from V and 7 from J, leaving 10 bases between them. CDR1 and CDR2 from the germline V gene are WNHNN and SYGVQD (reference sequence). The CDR3 loop reads CASSDPQGEQYF. CDR3 DNA: TGCGCCAGCAGTGATCCGCAGGGGGAGCAGTACTTC.